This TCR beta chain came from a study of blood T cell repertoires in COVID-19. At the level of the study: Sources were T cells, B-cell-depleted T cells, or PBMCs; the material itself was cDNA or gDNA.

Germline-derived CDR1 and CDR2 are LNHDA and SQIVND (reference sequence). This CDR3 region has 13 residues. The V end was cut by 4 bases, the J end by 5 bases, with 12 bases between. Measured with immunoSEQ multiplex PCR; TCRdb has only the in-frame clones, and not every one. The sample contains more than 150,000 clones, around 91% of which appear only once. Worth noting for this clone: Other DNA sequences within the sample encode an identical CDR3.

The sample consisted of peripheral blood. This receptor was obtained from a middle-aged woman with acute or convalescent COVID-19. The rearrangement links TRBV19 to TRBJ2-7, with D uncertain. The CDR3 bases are TGTGCCAGTAGTACGGTAGGTACTAACGAGCAGTACTTC. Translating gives CASSTVGTNEQYF.